This T cell receptor (beta chain) was retrieved from a study of Graves' ophthalmopathy and Graves' hyperthyroidism. Study-level findings and limits: The majority of expanded thyroid clonotypes above 0.001 frequency also occurred in blood. A model of 13 signatures distinguished ophthalmopathy from stable hyperthyroidism at 87.88% sensitivity and 81.08% specificity.

Diagnosis used clinical symptoms, serum thyroxine, TRAb, thyroid ultrasound and orbital computed tomography. This clonotype was recorded many times. Its matching antigen is unknown. V gave up 6 bases and J gave up 0 bases, with 12 bases separating them. CDR1 SNHLY and CDR2 FYNNEI come from the germline V gene. The CDR3 is 15 amino acids. As the template, RNA transcripts were used to amplify TCR beta CDR3 regions. HTBI-primed first-round RT-PCR preceded second-round multiplex PCR. TCRdb processed the multiplex PCR reads anew with MiXCR; each CDR3 protein has one entry. In the table there are 350,000 to 400,000 distinct CDR3 sequences, about a sixth of which are singletons.

The V gene is TRBV2, the J gene TRBJ1-3; the D is unclear. The source of this sequence is a woman between 18 and 29 years old with Graves' ophthalmopathy. Sequences were obtained from peripheral blood. The CDR3 is CASSHGRGSGNTIYF. For the CDR3, the DNA is TGTGCCAGCAGCCACGGGCGGGGCTCTGGAAACACCATATATTTT.